This entry lists 21 T cell receptor beta chains sequenced from one sample in a study of T-cell reconstitution after alpha-beta-depleted transplantation in children (dated by TCRdb to 2016 to 2017). Library method: PCR. Sequencer: Illumina HiSeq 2500. Molecular barcoding was employed in the preparation of TCR libraries, with unique molecular identifiers being used to normalize TCRbeta repertoire quantification. TCRdb reprocessing: public reads trimmed at Q25 with fastp, clones called with MiXCR, in-frame beta chains kept. Each record represents a unique CDR3 protein, reported with the most common genes and DNA among its rows. The sample contains roughly 45,000 distinct CDR3 sequences, about 9% of them found a single time. The ten largest clonotypes hold 27% of the sample. In the paper's terms, the time point label means: day 60 (about 2 months) after transplantation. The sample's treatment or condition label, decoded: allogeneic hematopoietic cell transplantation with graft depleted of TCRalphabeta T cells and CD19 B cells.

The sequencing used PBMCs, mostly from graft donor cells, collected 60 days after TCRalphabeta/CD19-depleted stem cell transplant. These receptors originate from a male patient between 2 and 10 years old who had a stem cell transplant for chronic granulomatous disease, so the T cells may come from the graft donor.

In this sample, this clonotype turned up many times. V gene TRBV27 combines with J gene TRBJ2-7, with 10 bases that match TRBD1. The V and J ends lost 6 bases and 1 base, in that order; junction bases with no gene match: 12. CDR3 length: 17 amino acids. Germline CDR1 is MNHEY and CDR2 is SMNVEV (reference sequence). The CDR3 bases are TGTGCCAGCAGCTATAACTCGGGACAGGGGAGGTCCTACGAGCAGTACTTC. This codes for CASSYNSGQGRSYEQYF.

The CDR3: CSARDQGAGVFREQYF. The CDR3 coding sequence is TGCAGTGCTAGAGACCAGGGAGCGGGGGTGTTTCGCGAGCAGTACTTC. This chain connects TRBV20-1 to TRBJ2-7; TRBD2 aligns across 8 bases. The trim removed 0 bases at V and 6 bases at J, leaving 13 bases unmatched. The CDR3 covers 16 residues. The germline CDR1 and CDR2 sequences are DFQATT and SNEGSKA (reference sequence).

This clonotype appeared many times. The chain is built from TRBV7-9 and TRBJ2-7; D is unclear. CDR1 is SEHNR and CDR2 is FQNEAQ in the germline V gene (reference sequence). The V gene lost 1 base and the J gene lost 2 bases, with 9 bases spanning the gap. This CDR3 comprises 14 residues. Written as DNA, the CDR3 is TGTGCCAGCAGCTTAGGGGCAATGACCTACGAGCAGTACTTC. Translation gives CASSLGAMTYEQYF.

This clonotype is deemed medium-sized. The chain recombines TRBV7-9 with TRBJ1-6, with TRBD1 matching 8 bases. The CDR3 is made up of 17 amino acids. CDR1 and CDR2 from the germline V gene are SEHNR and FQNEAQ (reference sequence). The ends lost 5 bases at V and 9 bases at J; junction bases unmatched: 15. The CDR3, as DNA: TGTGCCAGCAGCCTACACACCCTCCAGGGGGCGGCTTCACCCCTCCACTTT. It is translated as CASSLHTLQGAASPLHF.

The V and J genes are TRBV18 and TRBJ1-4; D not certain. The CDR3 spans 12 residues. V lost 8 bases and J lost 7, with 11 bases in between. In germline, CDR1 is KGHSH, CDR2 LQKENI. CDR3 residues: CASRGEGEKLFF. The CDR3 coding sequence is TGTGCCAGCCGCGGCGAGGGTGAAAAACTGTTTTTT.

There are many counts of this clonotype. V usage is TRBV10-2 and J usage is TRBJ2-1, with 12 bases matching TRBD2. The V gene's germline CDR1 is WSHSY and CDR2 SAAADI. V gave up 3 bases and J gave up 6 bases; unmatched junction bases: 6. The CDR3 contains 16 residues. The CDR3 sequence: CASSDSVLAGGNEQFF. CDR3 nucleotide sequence: TGCGCCAGCAGTGACTCGGTACTAGCGGGAGGCAATGAGCAGTTCTTC.

Many counts were recorded for this clonotype. The gene calls are TRBV6-1 and TRBJ1-5; no reliable D call. V lost 2 bases and J lost 7, with 9 bases in between. The CDR3 has 13 residues. Germline CDR1 is MNHNS and CDR2 is SASEGT. CDR3 amino acids: CASSEFGLQPQHF. CDR3 coding DNA: TGTGCCAGCAGTGAATTCGGTCTCCAGCCCCAGCATTTT.

The chain uses TRBV2 and TRBJ1-5; TRBD1 aligns across 10 bases. The CDR3 spans 15 residues. V shed 3 bases and J 8 bases; nucleotides not matched to a gene: 7. Germline values: CDR1 SNHLY, CDR2 FYNNEI. The CDR3 here is CASSERRQGAKPQHF. The CDR3 DNA is TGTGCCAGCAGTGAGAGAAGACAGGGGGCAAAGCCCCAGCATTTT.

This clonotype was seen ten or more times. The chain combines TRBV6-2 or TRBV6-3 with TRBJ2-1; D is perhaps TRBD1 (5 bases). CDR1 and CDR2 (germline): MNHEY, SVGEGT. The ends were cut back, 0 bases at V and 4 bases at J, with 7 bases in the middle. The CDR3 covers 14 residues. The CDR3 region has the DNA TGTGCCAGCAGTTACTCCGGACATTACAATGAGCAGTTCTTC. It is translated as CASSYSGHYNEQFF.

This clonotype was seen at least ten times. The chain couples TRBV7-2 to TRBJ2-4; D perhaps matches TRBD1 (5 bases). The CDR3 covers 15 residues. Germline values: CDR1 SGHTA, CDR2 FQGNSA. With 5 bases removed from V and 1 base from J, the gap between germline ends came to 12 bases. This chain's CDR3 is CASSGMGLAKNIQYF. The DNA of the CDR3 is TGTGCCAGCAGCGGGATGGGGCTGGCCAAAAACATTCAGTACTTC.

This chain joins TRBV7-3 and TRBJ2-3, with unresolved D. Germline CDR1 is SGHTA and CDR2 is FQGTGA. The ends were cut back, 2 bases at V and 0 bases at J, with 9 bases in the middle. This CDR3 is built from 15 residues. This CDR3 reads CASSLGPRSTDTQYF. CDR3 DNA sequence: TGTGCCAGCAGCTTAGGGCCCCGAAGCACAGATACGCAGTATTTT.

This clonotype was seen at least ten times. The chain has TRBV19 and TRBJ1-3, with a possible D match to TRBD1 (6 bases). The germline V and J ends were trimmed by 4 bases and 2 bases, with 9 bases remaining between them. Germline V lookup: CDR1 LNHDA, CDR2 SQIVND (reference sequence). This CDR3 has 14 residues. The CDR3 nucleotides read TGTGCCAGTAGTACGGGGGCAACTGGAAACACCATATATTTT. Translated: CASSTGATGNTIYF.

The rearrangement links TRBV27 to TRBJ2-3; 10 nucleotides line up with TRBD2. Germline CDR1 is MNHEY and CDR2 is SMNVEV (reference sequence). The CDR3 sequence is 18 residues long. Trimming removed 5 bases from V and 2 bases from J; junction bases left unmatched: 13. In DNA form, the CDR3 reads TGTGCCAGCAGTCCAACTGGGGCCGGGACTAGCGCCACAGATACGCAGTATTTT. Translated, it gives CASSPTGAGTSATDTQYF.

This clonotype was counted ten times or more. V gene TRBV29-1 combines with J gene TRBJ1-2; D perhaps matches TRBD1 (6 bases). There are 14 residues in the CDR3. Germline loops: CDR1 SQVTM, CDR2 ANQGSEA. Between the trimmed V and J ends, which lost 4 bases and 0 bases, there was a span of 12 bases. The CDR3 reads CSVGAGVANYGYTF. CDR3 DNA: TGCAGCGTTGGGGCAGGGGTAGCTAACTATGGCTACACCTTC.

This clonotype was picked up many times. This chain joins TRBV4-1 and TRBJ2-7; D ambiguous. The CDR3 spans 15 residues. The germline V gene encodes CDR1 MGHRA and CDR2 YSYEKL. V was shortened by 0 bases and J by 5 bases, with 14 bases between the two germline ends. CDR3 region: CASSQDRRASDEQYF. The CDR3 nucleotides read TGCGCCAGCAGCCAAGATCGAAGGGCGAGCGACGAGCAGTACTTC.

In its sample, this clonotype was seen many times. The chain recombines TRBV29-1 with TRBJ2-7; 9 bases align to TRBD2. The CDR3 extends over 16 amino acids. Germline loops: CDR1 SQVTM, CDR2 ANQGSEA. Trimming cost V 1 base and J 3 bases; bases outside gene matches: 10. For the CDR3, the DNA is TGCAGCGTTGAAGCGATAGGCGGGAGGGCCGGCTACGAGCAGTACTTC. Translated: CSVEAIGGRAGYEQYF.

Many counts were recorded for this clonotype. The rearrangement uses TRBV6-5 and TRBJ2-7, with TRBD1 identical over 7 bases. CDR1 is MNHEY and CDR2 is SVGAGI in the germline V gene. This CDR3 contains 12 residues. The V and J ends lost 9 bases and 5 bases, in that order; junction bases with no gene match: 7. CDR3 amino acids: CASYDRVNEQYF. The CDR3 nucleotides are TGTGCCAGTTACGACAGGGTTAACGAGCAGTACTTC.

The V gene is TRBV30, the J gene TRBJ2-3, with 8 bases lining up with TRBD2. The CDR3 has 13 residues. Germline values: CDR1 GTSNPN, CDR2 SVGIG (reference sequence). The junction had 4 bases not matched to a gene; V was cut back by 2 bases and J by 6 bases. Written as DNA, the CDR3 is TGTGCCTGGAGTAGCGGGAGTCGGGATACGCAGTATTTT. This codes for CAWSSGSRDTQYF.

The chain couples TRBV4-2 to TRBJ1-5; D uncertain. Germline values: CDR1 LGHNA, CDR2 YNFKEQ. Trimming shortened V by 0 bases and J by 5 bases, and 8 bases separated the two germline ends. This CDR3 is built from 14 residues. The CDR3 coding sequence is TGTGCCAGCAGCCAAGATGATAGATATCAGCCCCAGCATTTT. Amino acids: CASSQDDRYQPQHF.

In this sample, this clonotype turned up many times. The chain recombines TRBV7-7 with TRBJ2-7; D not resolved. Deletions cut 5 bases from V and 4 bases from J, with 21 bases between. There are 16 residues in the CDR3. Germline assignment: CDR1 SSHAT and CDR2 FNYEAQ (reference sequence). The CDR3 is CASSPTDGFPPYEQYF. CDR3 bases: TGTGCCAGCAGCCCAACCGACGGTTTCCCGCCTTACGAGCAGTACTTC. The variable domain in full, completed from reference TRBV7-7 and TRBJ2-7, reads GAGVSQSPRYKVTKRGQDVTLRCDPISSHATLYWYQQALGQGPEFLTYFNYEAQPDKSGLPSDRFSAERPEGSISTLTIQRTEQRDSAMYRCASSPTDGFPPYEQYFGPGTRLTVT.

This clonotype was counted at least ten times. The chain combines TRBV2 with TRBJ2-7, with 13 bases fitting TRBD2. After removal of 8 bases from V and 4 bases from J, the junction contained 8 bases not matched to a gene. The germline V gene has CDR1 SNHLY and CDR2 FYNNEI. This CDR3 contains 15 residues. The CDR3 coding sequence is TGTGCCAGCTCGGGCTTGGGACTAGCGGGGTACGAGCAGTACTTC. This codes for CASSGLGLAGYEQYF. The full variable domain, its missing parts supplied by reference TRBV2 and TRBJ2-7, is EPEVTQTPSHQVTQMGQEVILRCVPISNHLYFYWYRQILGQKVEFLVSFYNNEISEKSEIFDDQFSVERPDGSNFTLKIRSTKLEDSAMYFCASSGLGLAGYEQYFGPGTRLTVT.